This T cell receptor beta chain was identified during a study of blood T cell repertoires in COVID-19. This clone appeared once. Participants' own reports of clinical history determined their cohort assignment. Donors of Cohort 3 who recovered were those that had two negative PCRs, clearance, or symptom resolution. The method was immunoSEQ multiplex PCR; TCRdb's version includes in-frame clones alone and lacks a portion of them. The sample includes 300,000 to 350,000 clones, over 70% of them seen just once. This CDR3 is 15 amino acids long. V was clipped by 6 bases and J by 5 bases, with 20 bases between them. The germline V gene has CDR1 SGHAT and CDR2 FQDESV (reference sequence).

The receptor's source is a man under 40 who had recovered from COVID-19. V and J are TRBV11-1 and TRBJ2-7; tentatively, D is TRBD1 (5 bases). The sequencing sample was made of PBMCs or T cells enriched from blood (not recorded which). DNA for the CDR3: TGTGCCAGCAGTCCACGGTTCAGGGCTTTCGACGAGCAGTACTTC. Amino acids: CASSPRFRAFDEQYF.